The 24 T cell receptor beta chains below all came from one sample that was sequenced in a study of blood T cell repertoires in COVID-19. Assay: immunoSEQ multiplex PCR; the TCRdb copy retains only in-frame clones and omits some. The sample has under 200,000 clones, roughly 90% seen once. Sequencing used peripheral blood. Every receptor here comes from a man in his fifties with acute or convalescent COVID-19.

This sequence joins TRBV23-1 and TRBJ2-7; no reliable D call. TRBV23-1 is reported as an ORF; its role is uncertain. The CDR3 runs 11 residues. Trimming took off 8 bases at V and 2 bases at J, with 7 bases between the two ends. CDR3 sequence reads: CASCSAYEQYF. Written as DNA, the CDR3 is TGCGCCAGCTGCAGTGCCTACGAGCAGTACTTC.

The chain links TRBV28 to TRBJ1-5; D call uncertain. CDR3 length: 14 amino acids. The ends were cut back, 5 bases at V and 0 bases at J, with 8 bases in the middle. Germline V lookup: CDR1 MDHEN, CDR2 SYDVKM. The CDR3 spells CASSGSLSNQPQHF. As DNA, the CDR3 is TGTGCCAGCAGTGGGAGCCTTAGCAATCAGCCCCAGCATTTT. Full variable domain (rest looked up from reference TRBV28 and TRBJ1-5): DVKVTQSSRYLVKRTGEKVFLECVQDMDHENMFWYRQDPGLGLRLIYFSYDVKMKEKGDIPEGYSVSREKKERFSLILESASTNQTSMYLCASSGSLSNQPQHFGDGTRLSIL.

CDR3 nucleotides: TGTGCCAGCAGCTCGGACATAGCTGATCAGCCCCAGCATTTT. Its protein is CASSSDIADQPQHF. This chain uses TRBV7-2 with TRBJ1-5; the D gene is possibly TRBD1 (5 bases). CDR1 and CDR2 (germline): SGHTA, FQGNSA. V was pared by 4 bases and J by 5 bases, with 12 bases between. The CDR3 totals 14 residues.

The CDR3 nucleotides are TGCGCCAGCACCGCGACTAGCGGGAGGGACGGGGAGCTGTTTTTT. Translating gives CASTATSGRDGELFF. The gene calls are TRBV4-1 and TRBJ2-2, with 14 nucleotides matching TRBD2. V trimming: 7 bases; J trimming: 7 bases; junction bases outside the gene matches: 5. The V gene's germline CDR1 is MGHRA and CDR2 YSYEKL. CDR3 length: 15 amino acids.

A single count supports this clone. The V call is TRBV4-3, the J call TRBJ2-5, with TRBD1 matching over 7 bases. The V gene's germline CDR1 is LGHNA and CDR2 YSLEER. The CDR3 is 15 residues long. V trimming: 3 bases; J trimming: 3 bases; junction bases outside the gene matches: 7. The CDR3 protein is CASSHYPGTEETQYF. DNA for the CDR3: TGCGCCAGCAGCCACTATCCCGGGACAGAAGAGACCCAGTACTTC.

The chain uses TRBV5-5 and TRBJ1-3; D remains unclear. CDR3 length: 16 residues. With 4 bases removed from V and 0 bases from J, the gap between germline ends came to 14 bases. CDR1 and CDR2 from the germline V gene are SGHKS and YYEKEE (reference sequence). In DNA form, the CDR3 reads TGTGCCAGCAGCGATAACTTGCGGATCTCTGGAAACACCATATATTTT. It specifies CASSDNLRISGNTIYF.

This chain uses TRBV27 with TRBJ2-1, with 9 bases lining up with TRBD2. J lost 7 bases, V lost 5 bases, and 3 bases had no gene match. This CDR3 has 13 residues. CDR1 MNHEY and CDR2 SMNVEV come from the germline V gene (reference sequence). The CDR3 nucleotides are TGTGCCAGCAGTAGGACTAGCGCTAATGAGCAGTTCTTC. It yields the protein CASSRTSANEQFF.

This clone has a handful of counts. The rearrangement links TRBV10-3 to TRBJ1-1; D not resolved. There are 14 residues in the CDR3. Germline V gives CDR1 ENHRY, CDR2 SYGVKD. V dropped 4 bases and J dropped 5 bases, with 14 bases sitting between them. The DNA for the CDR3 is TGTGCCATCAGTGGTCGGGAATCATGGACTGAAGCTTTCTTT. Protein product: CAISGRESWTEAFF.

The chain has TRBV5-4 and TRBJ1-1; 8 positions match TRBD1. Germline trimming cut 4 bases from V and 6 bases from J; bases unmatched to any gene: 14. This CDR3 contains 16 residues. The germline CDR1 and CDR2 sequences are SGHNT and YYREEE (reference sequence). The CDR3 bases are TGTGCCAGCAGCATTAGGGACAGGACGTTTGGCGCTGAAGCTTTCTTT. Amino acid sequence: CASSIRDRTFGAEAFF.

The gene calls are TRBV27 and TRBJ1-1, with TRBD1 identical over 8 bases. Trimming removed 2 bases from V and 0 bases from J; junction bases left unmatched: 11. The length of the CDR3 is 18 residues. The germline V gene has CDR1 MNHEY and CDR2 SMNVEV (reference sequence). CDR3 sequence (DNA): TGTGCCAGCAGTTTAGTTGGACCGCAGGGGGCTATGAACACTGAAGCTTTCTTT. Translation gives CASSLVGPQGAMNTEAFF.

In regard to this clone: Mismatch with germline at one junction end may stem from a read error. The CDR3 DNA reads TGCGCCAGCAGACAAGATAGTAGACTAGCGGGGCGAAGCTCCTACAATGAGCAGTTCTTC. It yields the protein CASRQDSRLAGRSSYNEQFF. V gene TRBV4-1 combines with J gene TRBJ2-1, with TRBD2 identical over 11 bases. CDR1 and CDR2 (germline): MGHRA, YSYEKL. The CDR3 is made up of 20 amino acids.

The chain links TRBV7-2 to TRBJ1-2; no reliable D call. Trimming shortened V by 4 bases and J by 5 bases, and 17 bases separated the two germline ends. The CDR3 spans 15 residues. Per the germline V gene, CDR1 is SGHTA and CDR2 is FQGNSA. The CDR3: CASSSGGSAVYGYTF. As DNA, the CDR3 is TGTGCCAGCAGCTCTGGCGGCAGCGCTGTTTATGGCTACACCTTC. The variable domain in full, completed from reference TRBV7-2 and TRBJ1-2, reads GAGVSQSPSNKVTEKGKDVELRCDPISGHTALYWYRQSLGQGLEFLIYFQGNSAPDKSGLPSDRFSAERTGGSVSTLTIQRTQQEDSAVYLCASSSGGSAVYGYTFGSGTRLTVV.

The rearrangement uses TRBV6-5 and TRBJ1-3; a weak D match, TRBD1 (6 bases). Trimming took 2 bases from V and 2 from J, leaving 10 bases between them. The CDR3 sequence is 15 residues long. In germline, CDR1 is MNHEY, CDR2 SVGAGI. The CDR3: CASSYGGAAGNTIYF. The DNA of the CDR3 is TGTGCCAGCAGTTACGGGGGGGCCGCTGGAAACACCATATATTTT.

This rearrangement joins TRBV7-8 to TRBJ1-1, with 7 bases identical to TRBD1. The CDR3 runs to 14 residues. J was trimmed by 7 bases and V by 3 bases; bases with no gene match: 8. From germline, CDR1 is SGHVS and CDR2 FQNEAQ. CDR3 sequence reads: CASSFDRAAFEAFF. Here the CDR3 DNA reads TGTGCCAGCAGCTTCGACAGGGCTGCCTTTGAAGCTTTCTTT.

V usage is TRBV18 and J usage is TRBJ2-5; no clear D. Trimming took 0 bases from V and 2 from J, leaving 7 bases between them. CDR1 is KGHSH, CDR2 LQKENI, per germline. The CDR3 is made up of 14 amino acids. This chain's CDR3 is CASSPPSLQETQYF. DNA for the CDR3: TGTGCCAGCTCACCACCGAGTTTACAAGAGACCCAGTACTTC.

This rearrangement joins TRBV7-9 to TRBJ1-4; D remains ambiguous. Trimming pared 1 base from V and 0 bases from J, leaving 9 bases between. CDR1 is SEHNR, CDR2 FQNEAQ, per germline (reference sequence). This CDR3 contains 16 residues. The CDR3 DNA is TGTGCCAGCAGCTTAGGTCAGGTCCCAACTAATGAAAAACTGTTTTTT. This codes for CASSLGQVPTNEKLFF. The entire variable domain, with the rest obtained from reference TRBV7-9 and TRBJ1-4, is as follows: DTGVSQNPRHKITKRGQNVTFRCDPISEHNRLYWYRQTLGQGPEFLTYFQNEAQLEKSRLLSDRFSAERPKGSFSTLEIQRTEQGDSAMYLCASSLGQVPTNEKLFFGSGTQLSVL.

The chain links TRBV12-5 to TRBJ1-1; D is unclear. This CDR3 region has 13 residues. Per the germline V gene, CDR1 is LGHNT and CDR2 is FRNRAP. Between the trimmed V and J ends, which lost 5 bases and 3 bases, there was a span of 10 bases. This CDR3 reads CASGARFDTEAFF. The CDR3 DNA sequence: TGTGCTAGTGGTGCCAGATTTGACACTGAAGCTTTCTTT.

V gene TRBV2 combines with J gene TRBJ2-1; D is possibly TRBD2 (5 bases). The CDR3 runs to 13 residues. Germline CDR1 SNHLY, CDR2 FYNNEI. V was shortened by 6 bases and J by 3 bases, with 9 bases between the two germline ends. The CDR3 here is CASRATSYNEQFF. In DNA form, the CDR3 reads TGTGCCAGCAGAGCAACTAGCTACAATGAGCAGTTCTTC.

This chain connects TRBV21-1 to TRBJ1-5. TRBV21-1 is listed as a pseudogene. The CDR3 covers 18 residues. The CDR3 sequence is CASSKIGRTRRGNQPQHF. CDR3 nucleotide sequence: TGTGCCAGCAGCAAAATCGGCAGAACTCGGCGGGGCAATCAGCCCCAGCATTTT.

This clone turned up a few times. The V call is TRBV18, the J call TRBJ1-1; D is ambiguous. V was trimmed by 0 bases and J by 5 bases, leaving 10 bases between them. In germline, CDR1 is KGHSH, CDR2 LQKENI. This CDR3 spans 14 amino acids. The CDR3 DNA reads TGTGCCAGCTCACCACCGCCAGGATGGACTGAAGCTTTCTTT. Amino acids: CASSPPPGWTEAFF.

The rearrangement uses TRBV24-1 and TRBJ2-2, with D maybe TRBD2 (7 bases). CDR1 and CDR2 (germline): KGHDR, SFDVKD. V was trimmed by 0 bases and J by 2 bases, leaving 21 bases between them. CDR3 length: 20 residues. The CDR3 region is CATSDLLRGRAGYNTGELFF. The CDR3 DNA is TGTGCCACCAGTGATTTGCTGAGGGGGAGGGCGGGATACAACACCGGGGAGCTGTTTTTT.

Only one count was recorded for this clone. This chain connects TRBV7-3 to TRBJ2-1; D gene uncertain. This CDR3 comprises 12 residues. Trimming took 5 bases from V and 8 from J, leaving 10 bases between them. Looked up from germline, CDR1 is SGHTA and CDR2 is FQGTGA. This chain's CDR3 is CASSQSGDEQFF. The CDR3 DNA reads as TGTGCCAGCAGCCAAAGTGGAGATGAGCAGTTCTTC.

In its sample, this clone was seen once. This chain connects TRBV3-1 (or the pseudogene TRBV3-2) to TRBJ2-1, with 8 positions matching TRBD2. Per the germline V gene, CDR1 is LGHDT and CDR2 is YNNKEL (reference sequence). The CDR3 extends over 16 amino acids. The trim removed 0 bases at V and 9 bases at J, leaving 10 bases unmatched. The CDR3 DNA follows: TGTGCCAGCAGCCAAGATCTCCGCGGGGGGCGGGGTGAGCAGTTCTTC. Residues: CASSQDLRGGRGEQFF.

The V and J genes are TRBV24-1 and TRBJ1-2; 10 positions match TRBD1. The germline V gene encodes CDR1 KGHDR and CDR2 SFDVKD. The V gene end was trimmed by 3 bases and the J gene end by 3 bases; junction bases not matched to a gene: 3. The CDR3 is 15 amino acids. CDR3 region: CATSDGQGGYYGYTF. The DNA for the CDR3 is TGTGCCACCAGTGATGGACAGGGGGGTTACTATGGCTACACCTTC.